This T cell receptor (beta chain) emerged from a study of T cell responses to AZD1222 COVID-19 vaccine. Assay used: immunoSEQ multiplex PCR; TCRdb lists only in-frame clones, some missing. Among approximately 110,000 clones, around 94% were seen once, and the ten largest hold less than 2.5%. Trimming cost V 6 bases and J 5 bases; bases outside gene matches: 9. Germline lookup yields CDR1 MNHEY and CDR2 SVGAGI. The CDR3 contains 14 residues. This clone showed up just once. Sequenced material: peripheral blood, taken on day 0 of AZD1222 vaccination. This chain connects TRBV6-5 to TRBJ1-1; 7 nucleotides line up with TRBD1. The source is an adult in good health. The CDR3 nucleotides read TGTGCCAGCAGCTTGAGGGGGCCGGATACTGAAGCTTTCTTT. Its protein is CASSLRGPDTEAFF.